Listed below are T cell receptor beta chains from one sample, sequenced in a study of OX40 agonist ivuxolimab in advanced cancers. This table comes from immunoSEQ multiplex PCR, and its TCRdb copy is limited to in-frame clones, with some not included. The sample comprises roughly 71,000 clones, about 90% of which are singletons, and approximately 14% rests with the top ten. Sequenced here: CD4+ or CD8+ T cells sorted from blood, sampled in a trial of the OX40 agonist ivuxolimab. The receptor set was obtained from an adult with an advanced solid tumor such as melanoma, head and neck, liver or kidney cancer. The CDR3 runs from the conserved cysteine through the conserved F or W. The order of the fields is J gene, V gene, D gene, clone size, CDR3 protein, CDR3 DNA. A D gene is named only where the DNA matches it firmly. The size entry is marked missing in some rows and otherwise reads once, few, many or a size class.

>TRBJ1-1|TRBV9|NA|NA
CASSERVNTEAFF
TGTGCCAGCAGCGAGCGGGTGAACACTGAAGCTTTCTTT
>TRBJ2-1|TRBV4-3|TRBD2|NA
CASSQGLAGGPRGGNEQFF
TGCGCCAGCAGCCAAGGACTAGCGGGAGGGCCACGGGGGGGGAATGAGCAGTTCTTC
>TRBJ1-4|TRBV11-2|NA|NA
CASSLGGANEKLFF
TGTGCCAGCAGCTTAGGCGGAGCAAATGAAAAACTGTTTTTT
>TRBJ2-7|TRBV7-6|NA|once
CASSLSGTYEQYF
TGTGCCAGCAGCCTCTCCGGGACCTACGAGCAGTACTTC
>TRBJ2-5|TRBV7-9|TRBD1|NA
CASSFGTGGREETQYF
TGTGCCAGCAGCTTTGGGACAGGGGGTCGAGAGGAGACCCAGTACTTC
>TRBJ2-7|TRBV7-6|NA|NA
CASSPNTARVGEQYF
TGTGCCAGCAGCCCTAACACTGCGAGAGTAGGAGAGCAGTACTTC
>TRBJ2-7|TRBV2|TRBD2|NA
CASREAGRVSEQYF
TGTGCCAGCAGGGAAGCGGGACGGGTATCCGAGCAGTACTTC
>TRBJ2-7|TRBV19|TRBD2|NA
CASSMRRELSYEQYF
TGTGCCAGTAGTATGAGGCGGGAGCTCTCCTACGAGCAGTACTTC
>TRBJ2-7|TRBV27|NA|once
CASSVFIRGHEQYF
TGTGCCAGCAGTGTCTTTATACGGGGGCACGAGCAGTACTTC
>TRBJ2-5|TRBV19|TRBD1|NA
CASSIGTGDQETQYF
TGTGCCAGTAGTATAGGTACAGGGGATCAAGAGACCCAGTACTTC
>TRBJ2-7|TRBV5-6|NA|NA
CASSSTVAGEQYF
TGTGCCAGCAGCTCCACCGTTGCGGGCGAGCAGTACTTC
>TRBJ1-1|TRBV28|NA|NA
CASSPPRGRIGAFF
TGTGCCAGCAGTCCTCCCCGGGGGCGGATCGGAGCTTTCTTT
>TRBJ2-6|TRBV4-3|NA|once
CASSQDSSGANVLTF
TGCGCCAGCAGCCAAGATTCATCTGGGGCCAACGTCCTGACTTTC
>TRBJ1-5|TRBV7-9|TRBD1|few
CASSSGQGGGNQPQHF
TGTGCCAGCAGCTCCGGACAGGGCGGGGGCAATCAGCCCCAGCATTTT
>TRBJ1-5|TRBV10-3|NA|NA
CAISESEIPQPQHF
TGTGCCATCAGTGAGTCGGAGATTCCTCAGCCCCAGCATTTT
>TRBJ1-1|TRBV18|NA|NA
CASSPGGGEAFF
TGTGCCAGCTCACCAGGGGGGGGTGAAGCTTTCTTT
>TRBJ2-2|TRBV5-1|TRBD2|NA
CASSAGLAGNTGELFF
TGCGCCAGCAGCGCGGGACTAGCGGGAAACACCGGGGAGCTGTTTTTT
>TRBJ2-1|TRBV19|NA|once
CASSPLTGEVYNEQFF
TGTGCCAGTAGTCCCCTAACAGGGGAGGTATACAATGAGCAGTTCTTC
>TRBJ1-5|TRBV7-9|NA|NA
CASSAWDGSNQPQHF
TGTGCCAGCAGCGCCTGGGACGGTAGCAATCAGCCCCAGCATTTT
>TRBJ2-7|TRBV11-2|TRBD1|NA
CASSPKPETGIHEQYF
TGTGCCAGCAGCCCAAAACCCGAGACAGGGATCCACGAGCAGTACTTC
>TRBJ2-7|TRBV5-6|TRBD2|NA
CASSLTSAPYEQYF
TGTGCCAGCAGCTTAACTAGCGCTCCCTACGAGCAGTACTTC
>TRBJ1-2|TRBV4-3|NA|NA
CASSPGLVVVGPSYYGYTF
TGCGCCAGCAGCCCGGGACTTGTAGTTGTCGGGCCCTCGTACTATGGCTACACCTTC
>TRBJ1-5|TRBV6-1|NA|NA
CASNEGWGNQPQHF
TGTGCCAGCAATGAAGGATGGGGCAATCAGCCCCAGCATTTT
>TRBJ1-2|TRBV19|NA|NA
CASSITENYGYTF
TGTGCCAGTAGTATTACAGAGAACTATGGCTACACCTTC
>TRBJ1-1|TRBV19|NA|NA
CASSMLRGGTEAFF
TGTGCCAGTAGTATGTTGAGGGGAGGCACTGAAGCTTTCTTT
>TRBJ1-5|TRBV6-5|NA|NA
CAAGAPSNQPQHF
TGTGCCGCCGGGGCCCCTAGCAATCAGCCCCAGCATTTT
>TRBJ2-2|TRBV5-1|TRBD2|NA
CASSPGLAGPGELFF
TGCGCCAGCAGCCCGGGACTAGCGGGACCCGGGGAGCTGTTTTTT
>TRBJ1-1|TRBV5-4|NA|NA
CASSPRVNTEAFF
TGTGCCAGCAGTCCAAGAGTGAACACTGAAGCTTTCTTT
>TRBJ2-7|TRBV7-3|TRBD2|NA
CASSLFGGSPEQYF
TGTGCCAGCAGCTTATTTGGCGGGAGTCCCGAGCAGTACTTC
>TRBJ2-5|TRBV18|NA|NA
CASSPPTQETQYF
TGTGCCAGCTCACCACCGACCCAAGAGACCCAGTACTTC
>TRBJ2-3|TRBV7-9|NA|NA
CASSFPSTDTQYF
TGTGCCAGCAGCTTCCCTAGCACAGATACGCAGTATTTT
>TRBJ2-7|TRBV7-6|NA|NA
CASSAAGLDYEQYF
TGTGCCAGCAGCGCGGCGGGGCTTGACTACGAGCAGTACTTC
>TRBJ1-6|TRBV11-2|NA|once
CASSLNPSRNSPLHF
TGTGCCAGCAGCCTCAACCCCTCCAGGAATTCACCCCTCCACTTT
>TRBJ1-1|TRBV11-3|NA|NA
CASSLNPETEAFF
TGTGCCAGCAGCTTAAACCCGGAGACTGAAGCTTTCTTT
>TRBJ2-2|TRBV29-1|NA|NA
CSVGGDRSNTGELFF
TGCAGCGTTGGGGGGGACCGCTCGAACACCGGGGAGCTGTTTTTT
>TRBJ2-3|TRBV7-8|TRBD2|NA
CASSQRTSVGTDTQYF
TGTGCCAGCAGCCAACGGACTAGCGTGGGCACAGATACGCAGTATTTT